This T cell receptor (beta chain) was identified during a study of cytotoxic CD8 clonotypes in ibrutinib-treated CLL (dated by TCRdb to the early 2020s). With respect to the entire study: In this cohort, some 16 patients were treatment-naive and about a dozen were relapsed/refractory, while roughly 18 had unmutated IGHV. Of the approximately 86 people in the trial, approximately 26 had longitudinal samples available. An average of about 250,000 productive templates and approximately 90,000 productive rearrangements was obtained per sample. Response samples were taken after a median of 12 months on treatment, ranging from 6 to 36 months. Responses were partial in some 24 patients and complete in 2; after median roughly 69 months follow-up, about 15 stayed in remission and about twelve progressed. Cryopreserved peripheral blood mononuclear cells were obtained before treatment, at response, and at either sustained remission or disease progression. Overall study results and their limits: At ibrutinib response clonality went up, during sustained remission it held steady, and at progression it dropped back toward baseline. Sampling times were not matched between sustained-remission and progressing patients, and lymph node repertoires were not studied. Public clonotypes were rare and either shrank or stayed stable during treatment, and the rise in clonality at ibrutinib response reflected expansion of private clonotypes. At baseline, clonality was higher than in age-matched healthy donors and showed a strong correlation with circulating CD8+ T-cell counts.

Cut back by 3 bases and 6 bases, the V and J ends lie 9 bases apart. From its cysteine to its phenylalanine, the CDR3 spans 12 amino acids. CDR3 DNA only is kept here, 36 bases in frame from base 1. The germline V gene yields SGHTS for CDR1 and YDEGEE for CDR2. This clone was seen only a few times. Its antigen is not yet known. It has no much larger one-base neighbor in the sample; base qualities were not kept. The goal of deep resolution MiSeq sequencing was a depth between 1 in 1 million and 1 in 200,000 T cells, and coverage averaged 10x per clonotype. TCR beta libraries were generated with the immunoSEQ hsTCRB Kit. On the authors' methods: ImmunoSEQ Data Assistant and ImmunoSEQ Analyzer were used for data analysis, and V, D and J genes were assigned according to IMGT definitions. Clonality was computed as one minus normalized Shannon entropy of productive rearrangement frequencies, ranging from 0 to 1. Only overrepresented clonotypes making up at least 0.05% of the repertoire of each patient were included in the public clonotype analysis. Some 13 age-matched healthy donor repertoires from immuneACCESS served as clonality controls. Held by TCRdb, this immuneACCESS table contains in-frame sequences only and omits some clones. Under half of the omission traces to an unresolved V gene where checked; the cause of the rest is unknown. Clone size and V and J calls were adopted from that table, with D and trimming inferred from the DNA. For this sample the table gives more than 11,000 clones, of which more than 60% were detected only once. The leading ten clones occupy 5.4% of the sample.

For TCR beta library preparation, approximately 2 micrograms of genomic DNA were extracted from the cryopreserved PBMCs. Longitudinal blood samples from CLL patients on ibrutinib monotherapy underwent high-throughput TCR beta sequencing. The patients took part in an open-label, single-center phase 2 trial of ibrutinib monotherapy. The TCR comes from a human donor with chronic lymphocytic leukemia. The chain was built from TRBV5-8 and TRBJ1-1; perhaps TRBD1 is the D gene, with 5 bases matching. Sequenced material: PBMCs, taken before ibrutinib treatment. The nucleotide sequence is TGTGCCAGCAGCTACCAGGGTGCTGAAGCTTTCTTT. This gives the protein CASSYQGAEAFF. Reference TRBV5-8 and TRBJ1-1 proteins supply the regions before and after the CDR3; the full variable domain is: EAGVTQSPTHLIKTRGQQATLRCSPISGHTSVYWYQQALGLGLQFLLWYDEGEERNRGNFPPRFSGRQFPNYSSELNVNALELEDSALYLCASSYQGAEAFFGQGTRLTVV.